Given below is one T cell receptor beta chain in context. Antigen specificity is unknown. Patients affected by ophthalmopathy presented a Clinical Activity Score of at least 3, a NOSPECS grade of at least 4, and disease duration below 3 months. PBMCs came from about 10 ml fresh peripheral blood. This record comes from a study of T cells in Graves' hyperthyroidism and ophthalmopathy. The CDR3 loop spans 16 amino acids. Unmatched junction bases numbered 3, after V lost 0 bases and J lost 2 bases. Germline loops: CDR1 LGHNA, CDR2 YSLEER. Using RNA transcripts as the source, TCR beta CDR3 regions were amplified. With the HTBI primer set, the TCR CDR3 went through a first round of RT-PCR. TCRdb passed the multiplex PCR reads through MiXCR, listing each CDR3 protein once. The table has 600,000 or so distinct CDR3 sequences, 14% seen once; the top ten hold 7% to 9%. Study conclusions and caveats: The model predicted ophthalmopathy a median around 6 months before onset. Peripheral blood also featured most of the thyroid clonotypes expanded above 0.001.

This chain connects TRBV4-3 to TRBJ2-1, with 8 bases fitting TRBD2. Specimen: blood. The source is a woman between 18 and 29 years old with Graves' ophthalmopathy. The CDR3 region is CASSQEEREPYNEQFF. In DNA form, the CDR3 reads TGCGCCAGCAGCCAAGAGGAGCGGGAGCCCTACAATGAGCAGTTCTTC.